The T cell receptor (beta chain) under discussion was sequenced for a study of cytomegalovirus exposure and HLA in healthy donors. On this clone: The antigen remains unidentified.

V was clipped by 3 bases and J by 8 bases, with 13 bases between them. The CDR3 totals 13 residues. Germline loops: CDR1 LNHNV, CDR2 YYDKDF (reference sequence). Clones were sequenced by immunoSEQ multiplex PCR, and TCRdb holds only the in-frame ones, with some missing. The data show over 120,000 clones, about 95% seen once. Broader study findings: The study designated 150 or so TCR beta chains cytomegalovirus-associated. Cytomegalovirus status was reportedly diagnosed by the classifier with high sensitivity and specificity. Subsequent analysis of the 120 or so validation repertoires found a tendency for first-cohort TCR clusters to co-occur.

The chain is built from TRBV15 and TRBJ1-2; D not resolved. The receptor comes from a young man in good health and CMV-seropositive. Material: PBMCs. The CDR3 sequence is CATSSGLRGGYTF. The DNA for the CDR3 is TGTGCCACCAGCAGCGGACTTCGTGGGGGCTACACCTTC.